The source of this TCR beta chain is a study of blood T cell repertoires in COVID-19. The overall study: Sample material is recorded as cDNA or gDNA derived from T cells, B-cell-depleted T cells, or PBMCs.

As handled by the study authors: Nucleated cell counts were estimated from reference gene primer amplification. Assay used: immunoSEQ multiplex PCR; TCRdb lists only in-frame clones, some missing. That table supplies the V and J calls and clone size; D and trimming were determined from the DNA. The sample contains about 210,000 clones, approximately 82% of which appear only once. The germline V gene encodes CDR1 WNHNN and CDR2 SYGVQD (reference sequence). The germline V and J ends were trimmed by 3 bases and 5 bases, with 36 bases remaining between them. The CDR3 covers 22 residues. This clone appeared once.

The sequence derives from a middle-aged woman with acute or convalescent COVID-19. The chain has TRBV10-1 and TRBJ2-3; tentative D call: TRBD2 (7 bases). The sample consisted of peripheral blood. This CDR3 is CASSEGDYQRGDRAPMGDTQYF. The CDR3 bases are TGCGCCAGCAGTGAAGGGGACTACCAGAGGGGGGACCGTGCCCCAATGGGAGATACGCAGTATTTT.